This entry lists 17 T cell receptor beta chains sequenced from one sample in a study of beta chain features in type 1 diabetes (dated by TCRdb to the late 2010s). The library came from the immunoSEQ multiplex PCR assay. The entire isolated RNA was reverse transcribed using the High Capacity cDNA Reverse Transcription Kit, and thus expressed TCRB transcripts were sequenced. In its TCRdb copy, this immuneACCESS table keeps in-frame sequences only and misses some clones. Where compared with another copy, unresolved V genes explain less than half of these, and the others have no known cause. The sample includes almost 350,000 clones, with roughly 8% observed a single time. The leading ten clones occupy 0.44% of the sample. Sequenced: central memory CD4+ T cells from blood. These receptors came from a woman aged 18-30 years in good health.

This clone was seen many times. In DNA form, the CDR3 reads TGTGCCAGCACCAAGGGGGGGAAAGAGACCCAGTACTTC. This sequence encodes CASTKGGKETQYF. The rearrangement links TRBV28 to TRBJ2-5, with D possibly matching TRBD2 (7 bases). The CDR3 loop spans 13 amino acids. The germline V gene has CDR1 MDHEN and CDR2 SYDVKM. The V end was cut by 7 bases, the J end by 3 bases, with 12 bases between. Full variable domain (rest looked up from reference TRBV28 and TRBJ2-5): DVKVTQSSRYLVKRTGEKVFLECVQDMDHENMFWYRQDPGLGLRLIYFSYDVKMKEKGDIPEGYSVSREKKERFSLILESASTNQTSMYLCASTKGGKETQYFGPGTRLLVL.

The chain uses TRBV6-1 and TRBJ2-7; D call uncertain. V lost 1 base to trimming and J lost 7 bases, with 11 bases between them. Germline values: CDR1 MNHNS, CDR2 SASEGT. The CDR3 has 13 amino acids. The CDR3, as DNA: TGTGCCAGCAGTGAAGTGTCGGTAGGTGAGCAGTACTTC. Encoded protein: CASSEVSVGEQYF.

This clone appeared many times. This chain's CDR3 is CASSENLGRGKNTGELFF. The CDR3 DNA reads TGTGCCAGCAGTGAAAATCTCGGCAGGGGGAAGAACACCGGGGAGCTGTTTTTT. This chain connects TRBV25-1 to TRBJ2-2; 7 bases agree with TRBD1. V was clipped by 2 bases and J by 1 base; unmatched bases: 10. The CDR3 consists of 18 residues. CDR1 MGHDK and CDR2 SYGVNS come from the germline V gene.

Written as DNA, the CDR3 is TGTGCCAGCAGCTCAGGGACAGGGAGCTACGAGCAGTACTTC. Its translation: CASSSGTGSYEQYF. The chain joins TRBV4-2 to TRBJ2-7; the match to TRBD1 covers 9 bases. The trim removed 5 bases at V and 3 bases at J, leaving 5 bases unmatched. The CDR3 consists of 14 residues. In germline, CDR1 is LGHNA, CDR2 YNFKEQ.

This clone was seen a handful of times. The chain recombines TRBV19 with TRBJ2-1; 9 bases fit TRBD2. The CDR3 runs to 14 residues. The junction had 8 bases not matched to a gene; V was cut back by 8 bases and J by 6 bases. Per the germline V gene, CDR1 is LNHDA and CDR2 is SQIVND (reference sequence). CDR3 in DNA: TGTGCCAGTGGGGGACTAGCAGCAGCCAATGAGCAGTTCTTC. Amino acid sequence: CASGGLAAANEQFF.

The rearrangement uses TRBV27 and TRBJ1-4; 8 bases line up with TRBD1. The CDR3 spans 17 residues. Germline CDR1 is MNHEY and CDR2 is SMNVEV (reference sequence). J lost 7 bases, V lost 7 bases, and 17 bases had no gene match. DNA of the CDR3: TGTGCCAGCACACCCGGGCCCAGGACAGGGCCTGTTGAAAAACTGTTTTTT. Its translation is CASTPGPRTGPVEKLFF. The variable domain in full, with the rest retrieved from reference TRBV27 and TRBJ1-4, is EAQVTQNPRYLITVTGKKLTVTCSQNMNHEYMSWYRQDPGLGLRQIYYSMNVEVTDKGDVPEGYKVSRKEKRNFPLILESPSPNQTSLYFCASTPGPRTGPVEKLFFGSGTQLSVL.

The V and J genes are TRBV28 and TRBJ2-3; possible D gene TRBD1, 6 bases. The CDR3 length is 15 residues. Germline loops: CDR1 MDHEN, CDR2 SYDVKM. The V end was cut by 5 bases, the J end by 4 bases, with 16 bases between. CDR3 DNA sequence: TGTGCCAGCAGTCCCCCCCGGGACACCGCAGATACGCAGTATTTT. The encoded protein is CASSPPRDTADTQYF. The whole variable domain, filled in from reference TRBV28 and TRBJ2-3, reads DVKVTQSSRYLVKRTGEKVFLECVQDMDHENMFWYRQDPGLGLRLIYFSYDVKMKEKGDIPEGYSVSREKKERFSLILESASTNQTSMYLCASSPPRDTADTQYFGPGTRLTVL.

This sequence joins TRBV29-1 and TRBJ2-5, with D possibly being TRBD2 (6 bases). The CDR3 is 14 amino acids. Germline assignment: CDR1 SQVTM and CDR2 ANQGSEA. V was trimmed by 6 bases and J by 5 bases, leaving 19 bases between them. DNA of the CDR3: TGCAGCGTGACGAAATCGGGAGTCGGGGAGACCCAGTACTTC. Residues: CSVTKSGVGETQYF. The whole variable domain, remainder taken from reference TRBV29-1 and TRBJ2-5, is SAVISQKPSRDICQRGTSLTIQCQVDSQVTMMFWYRQQPGQSLTLIATANQGSEATYESGFVIDKFPISRPNLTFSTLTVSNMSPEDSSIYLCSVTKSGVGETQYFGPGTRLLVL.

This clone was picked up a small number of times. The CDR3 sequence is CSAVTDTQYF. The DNA for the CDR3 is TGCAGTGCTGTCACAGATACGCAGTATTTT. The V call is TRBV20-1, the J call TRBJ2-3; D gene unclear. CDR3 length: 10 residues. V dropped 5 bases and J dropped 2 bases, with 2 bases sitting between them. Germline values: CDR1 DFQATT, CDR2 SNEGSKA (reference sequence).

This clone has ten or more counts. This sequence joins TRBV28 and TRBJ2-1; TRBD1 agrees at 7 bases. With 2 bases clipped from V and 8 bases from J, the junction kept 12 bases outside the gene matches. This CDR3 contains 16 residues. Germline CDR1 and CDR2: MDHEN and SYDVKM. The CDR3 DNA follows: TGTGCCAGCAGTTTACTTACTGGGACAGTGATGCATGAGCAGTTCTTC. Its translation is CASSLLTGTVMHEQFF.

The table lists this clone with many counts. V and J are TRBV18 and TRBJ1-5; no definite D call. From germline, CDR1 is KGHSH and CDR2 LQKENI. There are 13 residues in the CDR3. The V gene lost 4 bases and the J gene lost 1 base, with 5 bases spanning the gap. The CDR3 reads CASSQASNQPQHF. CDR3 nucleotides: TGTGCCAGCTCACAAGCGAGCAATCAGCCCCAGCATTTT.

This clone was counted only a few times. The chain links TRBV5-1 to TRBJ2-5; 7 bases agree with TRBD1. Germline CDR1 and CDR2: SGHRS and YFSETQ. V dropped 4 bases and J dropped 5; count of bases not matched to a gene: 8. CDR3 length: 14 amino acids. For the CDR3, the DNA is TGCGCCAGCAGCCCAGGGACAGTGGGGGAGACCCAGTACTTC. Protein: CASSPGTVGETQYF.

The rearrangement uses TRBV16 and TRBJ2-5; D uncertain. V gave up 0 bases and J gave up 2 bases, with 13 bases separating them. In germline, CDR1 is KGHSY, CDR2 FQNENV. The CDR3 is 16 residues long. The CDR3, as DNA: TGTGCCAGCAGCCAATCCCGAGGTGGCCCACAAGAGACCCAGTACTTC. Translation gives CASSQSRGGPQETQYF. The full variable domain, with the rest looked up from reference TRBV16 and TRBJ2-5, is GEEVAQTPKHLVRGEGQKAKLYCAPIKGHSYVFWYQQVLKNEFKFLISFQNENVFDETGMPKERFSAKCLPNSPCSLEIQATKLEDSAVYFCASSQSRGGPQETQYFGPGTRLLVL.

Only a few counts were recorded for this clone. The CDR3 nucleotides read TGTGCCAGCAGCGCCGTACACTCACTTCGCTCCTACAATGAGCAGTTCTTC. Protein: CASSAVHSLRSYNEQFF. The chain employs TRBV7-2 and TRBJ2-1; D unresolved. Germline CDR1 and CDR2: SGHTA and FQGNSA. Trimming stripped 5 bases from V and 0 bases from J, with 17 bases between. The CDR3 is made up of 17 amino acids.

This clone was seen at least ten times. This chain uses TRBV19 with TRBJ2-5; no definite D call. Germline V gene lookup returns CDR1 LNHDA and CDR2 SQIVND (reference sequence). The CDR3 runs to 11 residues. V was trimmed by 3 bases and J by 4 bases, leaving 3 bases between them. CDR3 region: CASSMAETQYF. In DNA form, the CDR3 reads TGTGCCAGTAGTATGGCAGAGACCCAGTACTTC.

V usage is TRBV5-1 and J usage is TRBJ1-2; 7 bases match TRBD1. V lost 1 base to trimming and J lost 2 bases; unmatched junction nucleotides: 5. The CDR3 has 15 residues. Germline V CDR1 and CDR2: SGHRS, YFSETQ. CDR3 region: CASSLSSTGNYGYTF. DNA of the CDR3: TGCGCCAGCAGCTTGTCTTCGACAGGGAACTATGGCTACACCTTC.

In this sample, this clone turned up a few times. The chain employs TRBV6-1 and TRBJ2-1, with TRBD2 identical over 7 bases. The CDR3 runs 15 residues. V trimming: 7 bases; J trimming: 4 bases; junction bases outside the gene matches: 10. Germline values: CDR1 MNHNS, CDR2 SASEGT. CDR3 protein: CASTQATGGYNEQFF. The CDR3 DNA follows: TGTGCCAGCACTCAAGCCACGGGAGGATACAATGAGCAGTTCTTC.